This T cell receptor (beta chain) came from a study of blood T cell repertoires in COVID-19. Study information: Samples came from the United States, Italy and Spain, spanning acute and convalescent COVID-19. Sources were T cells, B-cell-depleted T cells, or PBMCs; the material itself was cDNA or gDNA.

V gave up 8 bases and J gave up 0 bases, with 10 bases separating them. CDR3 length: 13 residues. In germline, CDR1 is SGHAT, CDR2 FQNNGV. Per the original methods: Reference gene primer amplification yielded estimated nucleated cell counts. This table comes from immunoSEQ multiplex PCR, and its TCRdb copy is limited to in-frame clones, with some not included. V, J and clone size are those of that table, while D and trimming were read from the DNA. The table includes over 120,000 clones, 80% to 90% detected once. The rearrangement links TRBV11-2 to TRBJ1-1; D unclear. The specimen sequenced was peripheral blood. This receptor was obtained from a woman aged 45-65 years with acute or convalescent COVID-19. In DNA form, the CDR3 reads TGTGCCAGCTTAAGAGCATTGAACACTGAAGCTTTCTTT. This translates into CASLRALNTEAFF.